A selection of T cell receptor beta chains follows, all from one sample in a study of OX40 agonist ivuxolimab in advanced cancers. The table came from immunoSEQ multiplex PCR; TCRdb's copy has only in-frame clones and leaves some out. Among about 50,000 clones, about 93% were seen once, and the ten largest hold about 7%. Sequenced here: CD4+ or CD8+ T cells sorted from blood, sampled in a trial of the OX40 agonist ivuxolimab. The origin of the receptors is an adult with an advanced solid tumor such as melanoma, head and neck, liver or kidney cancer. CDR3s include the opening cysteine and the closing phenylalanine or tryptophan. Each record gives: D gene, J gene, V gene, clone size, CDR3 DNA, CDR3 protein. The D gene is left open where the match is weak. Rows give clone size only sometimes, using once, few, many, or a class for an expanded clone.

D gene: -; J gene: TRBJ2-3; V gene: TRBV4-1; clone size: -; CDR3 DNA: TGCGCCAGCAGCCAAGATCAAATCACGCAGTATTTT; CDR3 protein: CASSQDQITQYF
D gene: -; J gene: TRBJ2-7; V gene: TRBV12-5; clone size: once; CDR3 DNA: TGTGCTAGTGGTTTGGTATTGGGCTCCGAGCAGTACTTC; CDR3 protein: CASGLVLGSEQYF
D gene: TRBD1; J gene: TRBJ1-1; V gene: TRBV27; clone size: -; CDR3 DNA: TGTGCCAGCAGTCAGACAGGGGTCGACACTGAAGCTTTCTTT; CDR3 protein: CASSQTGVDTEAFF
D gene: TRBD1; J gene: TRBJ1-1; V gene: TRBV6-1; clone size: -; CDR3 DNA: TGTGCCAGCAGTGCGGACAGGACCCTCACTGAAGCTTTCTTT; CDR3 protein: CASSADRTLTEAFF
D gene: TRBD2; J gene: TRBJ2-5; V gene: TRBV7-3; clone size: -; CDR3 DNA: TGTGCCAGCAGCTTCGGTAGCGGGGGCGAAGAGACCCAGTACTTC; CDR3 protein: CASSFGSGGEETQYF
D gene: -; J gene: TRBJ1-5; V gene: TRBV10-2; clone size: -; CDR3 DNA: TGCGCCAGCAGTGCAGACAGTTATAATCAGCCCCAGCATTTT; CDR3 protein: CASSADSYNQPQHF
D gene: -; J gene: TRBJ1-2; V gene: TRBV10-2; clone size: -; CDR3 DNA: TGCGCCAGCAGTGAGTCCAGGGTCCTATCTGGCTACACCTTC; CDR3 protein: CASSESRVLSGYTF
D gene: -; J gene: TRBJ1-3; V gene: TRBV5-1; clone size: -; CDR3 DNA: TGCGCCAGCAGAATAGAGGACTCTGGAAACACCATATATTTT; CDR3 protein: CASRIEDSGNTIYF
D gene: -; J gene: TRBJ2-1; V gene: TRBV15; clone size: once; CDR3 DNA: TGTGCCACCAGCCGCCTGGGACCGTTCTACAATGAGCAGTTCTTC; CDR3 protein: CATSRLGPFYNEQFF
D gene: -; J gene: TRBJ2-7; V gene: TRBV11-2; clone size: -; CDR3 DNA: TGTGCCAGCAGCTTATCCGGGGGCTACGAGCAGTACTTC; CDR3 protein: CASSLSGGYEQYF
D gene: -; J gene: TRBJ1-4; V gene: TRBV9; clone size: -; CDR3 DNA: TGTGCCAGCAGCGGTCAGGGACAAGGTGAAAAACTGTTTTTT; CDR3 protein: CASSGQGQGEKLFF
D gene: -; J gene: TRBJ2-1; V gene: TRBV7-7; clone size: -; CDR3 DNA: TGTGCTAGCAGCCGAGACCCAGGGGATGAGCAGTTCTTC; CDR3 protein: CASSRDPGDEQFF
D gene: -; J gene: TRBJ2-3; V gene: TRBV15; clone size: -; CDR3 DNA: TGTGCCACCAGCAGAGACAGGGACACAGATACGCAGTATTTT; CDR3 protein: CATSRDRDTDTQYF
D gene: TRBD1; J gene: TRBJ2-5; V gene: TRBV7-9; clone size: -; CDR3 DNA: TGTGCCAGCAGCTCGACTCGGACAGGGGGCCATCAAGAGACCCAGTACTTC; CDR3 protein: CASSSTRTGGHQETQYF
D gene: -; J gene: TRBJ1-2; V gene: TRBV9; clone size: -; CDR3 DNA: TGTGCCAGCAGCGGCCTCGGCGATGGCTACACCTTC; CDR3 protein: CASSGLGDGYTF
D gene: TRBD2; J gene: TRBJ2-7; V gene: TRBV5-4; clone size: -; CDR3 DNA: TGTGCCAGCAGCTTGGTCGGGGGGGGTAACTCCTACGAGCAGTACTTC; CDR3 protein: CASSLVGGGNSYEQYF
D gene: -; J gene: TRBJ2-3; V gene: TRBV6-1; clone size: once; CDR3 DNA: TGTGCCAGCAGTGATTTGGGTTCAGATACGCAGTATTTT; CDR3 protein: CASSDLGSDTQYF
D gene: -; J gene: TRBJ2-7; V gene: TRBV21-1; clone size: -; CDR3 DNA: TGTGCCAGCAGCAAAGGGGACACCTCACACGAGCAGTACTTC; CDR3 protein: CASSKGDTSHEQYF
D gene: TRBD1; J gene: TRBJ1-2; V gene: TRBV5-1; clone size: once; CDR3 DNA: TGCGCCAGCAGCTCCCCCGACAGGGGGATTTATGGCTACACCTTC; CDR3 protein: CASSSPDRGIYGYTF
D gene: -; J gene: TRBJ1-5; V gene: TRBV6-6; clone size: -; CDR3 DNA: TGTGCCAGCAGTCCCGGGATCGGCGGCAATCAGCCCCAGCATTTT; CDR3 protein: CASSPGIGGNQPQHF
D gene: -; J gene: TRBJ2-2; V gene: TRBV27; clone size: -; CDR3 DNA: TGTGCCAGCTCGACAGCGAACACCGGGGAGCTGTTTTTT; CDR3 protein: CASSTANTGELFF
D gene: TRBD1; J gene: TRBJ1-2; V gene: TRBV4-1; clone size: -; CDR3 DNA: TGCGCCAGCACCTCTGACAGGGGCGAACAAGCGTATGGCTACACCTTC; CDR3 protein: CASTSDRGEQAYGYTF
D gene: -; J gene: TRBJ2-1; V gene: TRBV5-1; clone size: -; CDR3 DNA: TGCGCCAGCAGCTTTGCAGAGGAGCAGTTCTTC; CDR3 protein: CASSFAEEQFF
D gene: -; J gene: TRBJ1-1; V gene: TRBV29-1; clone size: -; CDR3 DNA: TGCAGCCCTGGGGAGGTTTTGGGCACTGAAGCTTTCTTT; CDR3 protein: CSPGEVLGTEAFF
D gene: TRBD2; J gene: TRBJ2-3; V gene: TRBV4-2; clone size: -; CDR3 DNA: TGTGCCAGCAGCTTCCCAGGAGAGCCTAGCGGGGGGACTAGCACAGATACGCAGTATTTT; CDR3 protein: CASSFPGEPSGGTSTDTQYF
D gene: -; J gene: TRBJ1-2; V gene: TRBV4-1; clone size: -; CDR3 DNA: TGCGCCAGCAGCCAAGATAACCTGGAGAGGGCTTATGGCTACACCTTC; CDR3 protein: CASSQDNLERAYGYTF
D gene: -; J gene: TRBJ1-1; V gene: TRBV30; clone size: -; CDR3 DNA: TGTGCCTGGAGTACGGGTGGTGAAGCTTTCTTT; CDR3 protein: CAWSTGGEAFF
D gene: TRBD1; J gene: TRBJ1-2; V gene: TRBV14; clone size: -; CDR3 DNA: TGTGCCAGCAGCCAAGTTCGGTCAGGGACAGGGGAAGGCTACACCTTC; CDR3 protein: CASSQVRSGTGEGYTF
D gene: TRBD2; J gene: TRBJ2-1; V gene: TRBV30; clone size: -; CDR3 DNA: TGTGCCTGGAACCTAGCGGGGGCCCATGAGCAGTTCTTC; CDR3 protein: CAWNLAGAHEQFF
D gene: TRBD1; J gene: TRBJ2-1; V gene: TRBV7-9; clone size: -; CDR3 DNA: TGTGCCAACCCGAGAGGGACAGGGCTGTTCTTC; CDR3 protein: CANPRGTGLFF
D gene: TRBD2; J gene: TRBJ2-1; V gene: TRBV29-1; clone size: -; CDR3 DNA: TGCAGCGTTGATCTAGCGGGGGCATACAATGAGCAGTTCTTC; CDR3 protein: CSVDLAGAYNEQFF
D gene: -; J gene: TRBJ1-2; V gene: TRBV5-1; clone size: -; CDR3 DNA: TGCGCCAGCAGCTTCAGTGATAGCGGAGATAATGGCTACACCTTC; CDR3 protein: CASSFSDSGDNGYTF
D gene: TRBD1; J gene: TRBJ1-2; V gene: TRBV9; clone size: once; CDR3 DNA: TGTGCCAGCAGCACCAGGGACAGGGCGAATTATGGCTACACCTTC; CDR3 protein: CASSTRDRANYGYTF
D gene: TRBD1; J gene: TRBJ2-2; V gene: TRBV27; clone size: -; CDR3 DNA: TGTGCCACGGCCATGGGACAGATCACCGGGGAGCTGTTTTTT; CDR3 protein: CATAMGQITGELFF
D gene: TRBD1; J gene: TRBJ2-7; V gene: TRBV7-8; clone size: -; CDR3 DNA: TGTGCCAGCAGCCGGGGACAGGTGGACGAGCAGTACTTC; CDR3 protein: CASSRGQVDEQYF
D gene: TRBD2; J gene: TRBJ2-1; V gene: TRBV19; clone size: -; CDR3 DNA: TGTGCCAGTAGTACAACTAGCGGAGTATACAATGAGCAGTTCTTC; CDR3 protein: CASSTTSGVYNEQFF
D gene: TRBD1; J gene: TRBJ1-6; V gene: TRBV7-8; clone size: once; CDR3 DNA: TGTGCCAGCAGCTTGGACAGGGGAAATTCACCCCTCCACTTT; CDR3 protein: CASSLDRGNSPLHF
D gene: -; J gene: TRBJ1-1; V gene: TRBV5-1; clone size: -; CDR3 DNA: TGCGCCAGCAGCTTGGCCAGGAATAGGGGGACTGAAGCTTTCTTT; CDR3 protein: CASSLARNRGTEAFF
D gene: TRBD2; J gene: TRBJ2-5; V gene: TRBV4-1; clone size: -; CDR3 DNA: TGCGCCAGCAGCCAACGGTCCGGCGGGGGTAGGGAGACCCAGTACTTC; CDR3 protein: CASSQRSGGGRETQYF
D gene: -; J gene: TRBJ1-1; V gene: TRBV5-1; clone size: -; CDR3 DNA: TGCGCCAGCAGCCCGGGTGGGGTGAACACTGAAGCTTTCTTT; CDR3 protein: CASSPGGVNTEAFF
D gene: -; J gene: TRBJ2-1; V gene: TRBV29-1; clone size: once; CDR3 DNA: TGCAGCGTTTTACATTACAATGAGCAGTTCTTC; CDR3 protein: CSVLHYNEQFF
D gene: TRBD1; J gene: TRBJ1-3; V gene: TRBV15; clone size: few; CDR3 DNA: TGTGCCACCAGCAGAGACCCGACAGGGGTGCCCTCTGGAAACACCATATATTTT; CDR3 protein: CATSRDPTGVPSGNTIYF
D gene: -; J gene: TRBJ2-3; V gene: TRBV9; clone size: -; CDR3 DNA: TGTGCCAGCAGCGCCCCCTCGGGGACCAGGGATACGCAGTATTTT; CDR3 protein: CASSAPSGTRDTQYF
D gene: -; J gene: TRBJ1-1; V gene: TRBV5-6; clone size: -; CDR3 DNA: TGTGCCAGCAGCTTCATTGGGACCCCCGCTGGATTT; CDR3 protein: CASSFIGTPAGF
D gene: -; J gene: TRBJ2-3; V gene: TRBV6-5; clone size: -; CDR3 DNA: TGTGCCAGCAGTTTCTCCAACTCTGGGATAGATACGCAGTATTTT; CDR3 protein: CASSFSNSGIDTQYF